The 21 T cell receptor beta chains listed next were all sequenced from one sample in a study of early T cells in non-severe SARS-CoV-2 infection. TCRdb recomputed calls from the 5' RACE reads with MiXCR, one row per CDR3 protein. The sample records some 76,000 distinct CDR3 sequences, about 14% being singletons. Source material: whole blood. The receptors shown here come from an adult who was a healthcare worker with PCR-confirmed SARS-CoV-2 infection or an uninfected control (not recorded which).

This chain connects TRBV4-2 to TRBJ2-2, with 12 bases that match TRBD2. In germline, CDR1 is LGHNA, CDR2 YNFKEQ. The CDR3 is made up of 19 amino acids. Germline trimming cut 0 bases from V and 2 bases from J; bases unmatched to any gene: 7. CDR3 region: CASSQDPLAGGPNTGELFF. The CDR3 region has the DNA TGTGCCAGCAGCCAAGATCCCCTAGCGGGGGGGCCCAACACCGGGGAGCTGTTTTTT.

By share of the sample, this clonotype is medium-sized. The chain carries TRBV19 and TRBJ1-4; D call uncertain. From germline, CDR1 is LNHDA and CDR2 SQIVND (reference sequence). This CDR3 comprises 14 residues. The V and J ends lost 3 bases and 6 bases respectively, with 11 bases between them. DNA for the CDR3: TGTGCCAGTAGTATCAGATCCGGGGATGAAAAACTGTTTTTT. It encodes CASSIRSGDEKLFF.

This rearrangement joins TRBV12-3 or TRBV12-4 to TRBJ2-2; tentatively, D is TRBD2 (6 bases). This CDR3 contains 15 residues. V gave up 5 bases and J gave up 0 bases, with 10 bases separating them. The CDR3 region is CASSGSGANTGELFF. The CDR3 nucleotides read TGTGCCAGCAGTGGTAGCGGAGCGAACACCGGGGAGCTGTTTTTT.

In this sample, this clonotype turned up a few times. The chain has TRBV21-1 and TRBJ1-1. TRBV21-1 is shown as a pseudogene. CDR3 size: 15 residues. In DNA, the CDR3 is TGTGCCAGCAGCAAAGAGGCCAGGTGGGGCACTGAAGCTTTCTTT. Protein: CASSKEARWGTEAFF.

This sequence joins TRBV24-1 and TRBJ2-3; D might be TRBD2 (5 bases). The V and J ends lost 8 bases and 4 bases respectively, with 12 bases between them. The CDR3 spans 13 residues. Germline loops: CDR1 KGHDR, CDR2 SFDVKD. DNA for the CDR3: TGTGCCACCATGAGGGAGAACGCAGATACGCAGTATTTT. It translates to CATMRENADTQYF.

V usage is TRBV14 and J usage is TRBJ2-3; 14 nucleotides line up with TRBD2. Per germline, CDR1 SGHDN and CDR2 FVKESK. This CDR3 is 16 amino acids long. The V segment lost 4 bases and the J segment 6 bases; nucleotides outside the gene matches: 6. DNA of the CDR3: TGTGCCAGCAGCCTAGGGACTAGCGGGAGTACGGATACGCAGTATTTT. This encodes CASSLGTSGSTDTQYF.

This clonotype was picked up a small number of times. A much bigger clone sits one base away, suggesting this may be a read error. This chain connects TRBV14 to TRBJ1-2; D is unclear. Germline CDR1 and CDR2: SGHDN and FVKESK. This CDR3 is built from 12 residues. With 2 bases removed from V and 0 bases from J, the gap between germline ends came to 1 base. CDR3 residues: CASSQTNYGYTF. The CDR3 DNA reads as TGTGCCAGCAGCCAAACTAACTATGGCTACACCTTC.

This clonotype was counted between two and nine times. This chain joins TRBV21-1 and TRBJ1-5. TRBV21-1 is a pseudogene segment. The CDR3 is made up of 15 amino acids. Here the CDR3 DNA reads TGTGCCAGCAGCAAAGCGCTTTGGGAAGATCAGCCCCAGCATTTT. It codes for CASSKALWEDQPQHF.

This clonotype is deemed medium-sized (0.01 to 0.1%). This chain joins TRBV2 and TRBJ2-5, with 7 bases aligning to TRBD1. This CDR3 is 13 amino acids long. CDR1 is SNHLY and CDR2 is FYNNEI in the germline V gene. V lost 6 bases and J lost 4; bases outside the gene matches: 5. CDR3 coding DNA: TGTGCCAGCAGAAGACAGGGCTTAGAGACCCAGTACTTC. This translates into CASRRQGLETQYF.

This clonotype was observed a few times. J is TRBJ2-7 and V is TRBV19; D ambiguous. The V gene's germline CDR1 is LNHDA and CDR2 SQIVND (reference sequence). Trimming cost V 6 bases and J 0 bases, with 15 bases left between them. The CDR3 has 15 amino acids. CDR3 bases: TGTGCCAGTAGCCGGACCGGTAGAAGCTCCTACGAGCAGTACTTC. This sequence encodes CASSRTGRSSYEQYF.

This clonotype showed up many times. This chain links TRBV5-1 with TRBJ1-1; unclear D gene. Germline loops: CDR1 SGHRS, CDR2 YFSETQ. The V gene lost 3 bases and the J gene lost 8 bases, with 11 bases spanning the gap. This CDR3 has 12 amino acids. CDR3 amino acids: CASSYGDGEAFF. CDR3 DNA: TGCGCCAGCAGCTATGGGGATGGAGAAGCTTTCTTT.

This clonotype has just a few counts. The rearrangement uses TRBV20-1 and TRBJ2-5; TRBD2 matches 9 bases. From germline, CDR1 is DFQATT and CDR2 SNEGSKA (reference sequence). The CDR3 sequence is 14 residues long. After removal of 7 bases from V and 9 bases from J, the junction contained 15 bases not matched to a gene. CDR3 nucleotide sequence: TGCAGTGGAATTAGGGCTAGCGGGGATCGGGCCCAGTACTTC. Its translation is CSGIRASGDRAQYF.

This clonotype has a count of ten or more. The chain has TRBV11-2 and TRBJ2-1, with TRBD2 matching over 10 bases. Germline loops: CDR1 SGHAT, CDR2 FQNNGV. The CDR3 runs 18 residues. V was pared by 3 bases and J by 4 bases, with 12 bases of the junction left unmatched. In DNA, the CDR3 is TGTGCCAGCAGCTTCCGCCTAGCGGGAGCCCGAGGGTACAATGAGCAGTTCTTC. Its protein product is CASSFRLAGARGYNEQFF.

This clonotype has a handful of counts. This chain uses TRBV30 with TRBJ2-7, with D possibly being TRBD1 (6 bases). Germline V gene lookup returns CDR1 GTSNPN and CDR2 SVGIG (reference sequence). Trimming removed 2 bases from V and 5 bases from J, with 10 bases in between. The CDR3 covers 12 residues. The CDR3 sequence: CAWSIGGHEQYF. The DNA of the CDR3 is TGTGCCTGGAGTATTGGGGGCCACGAGCAGTACTTC. The full variable domain, in which reference TRBV30 and TRBJ2-7 provide the parts outside the CDR3, is SQTIHQWPATLVQPVGSPLSLECTVEGTSNPNLYWYRQAAGRGLQLLFYSVGIGQISSEVPQNLSASRPQDRQFILSSKKLLLSDSGFYLCAWSIGGHEQYFGPGTRLTVT.

The rearrangement uses TRBV7-2 and TRBJ2-5; TRBD2 aligns across 11 bases. V lost 5 bases to trimming and J lost 0 bases; unmatched junction nucleotides: 11. The length of the CDR3 is 18 residues. CDR1 is SGHTA, CDR2 FQGNSA, per germline. The CDR3 bases are TGTGCCAGCAGCCGGACTAGCGGGCCCTGGAGGGACCAAGAGACCCAGTACTTC. Translation: CASSRTSGPWRDQETQYF.

The sample holds a few counts of this clonotype. V usage is TRBV18 and J usage is TRBJ2-5; TRBD2 agrees at 9 bases. There are 15 residues in the CDR3. Germline trimming cut 3 bases from V and 0 bases from J; bases unmatched to any gene: 2. Per the germline V gene, CDR1 is KGHSH and CDR2 is LQKENI. CDR3 bases: TGTGCCAGCTCACCCCTAGCGGGGTACCAAGAGACCCAGTACTTC. It is translated as CASSPLAGYQETQYF.

The chain couples TRBV4-1 to TRBJ2-7; 7 bases are a match to TRBD2. This CDR3 has 16 amino acids. The junction had 7 bases not matched to a gene; V was cut back by 0 bases and J by 2 bases. Germline lookup yields CDR1 MGHRA and CDR2 YSYEKL. The CDR3 nucleotides read TGCGCCAGCAGCCAAGATTGGGGAGGGTATACCTACGAGCAGTACTTC. Protein: CASSQDWGGYTYEQYF.

The chain has TRBV29-1 and TRBJ2-7; D possibly corresponds to TRBD2 (6 bases). With 6 bases removed from V and 6 bases from J, the gap between germline ends came to 12 bases. This CDR3 comprises 11 residues. Germline assignment: CDR1 SQVTM and CDR2 ANQGSEA. CDR3: CSVRDLGEQYF. The CDR3 bases are TGCAGCGTCCGGGACTTGGGCGAGCAGTACTTC.

This clonotype was observed many times. The rearrangement links TRBV24-1 to TRBJ2-1; 12 bases map to TRBD2. This CDR3 is built from 16 residues. V lost 3 bases, J lost 5 bases, and 4 bases stayed unmatched. Germline V gene sequence: CDR1 KGHDR, CDR2 SFDVKD. CDR3 sequence (DNA): TGTGCCACCAGTGATGGGACTAGCGGGTTTAACAATGAGCAGTTCTTC. This gives the protein CATSDGTSGFNNEQFF.

The chain employs TRBV2 and TRBJ2-3, with 7 bases matching TRBD1. Looked up from germline, CDR1 is SNHLY and CDR2 is FYNNEI. The CDR3 spans 18 residues. The V and J ends lost 7 bases and 4 bases, in that order; junction bases with no gene match: 20. CDR3 amino acids: CASTYTLTPGGSADTQYF. CDR3 bases: TGTGCCAGCACCTACACGCTAACTCCAGGGGGAAGCGCAGATACGCAGTATTTT.

This chain joins TRBV7-9 and TRBJ1-2; D is uncertain. V shed 0 bases and J shed 2 bases, with 7 bases lying between them. The CDR3 contains 14 residues. From germline, CDR1 is SEHNR and CDR2 FQNEAQ (reference sequence). The CDR3 loop is CASSLAAVNYGYTF. The CDR3 nucleotides read TGTGCCAGCAGCTTAGCGGCGGTAAACTATGGCTACACCTTC.